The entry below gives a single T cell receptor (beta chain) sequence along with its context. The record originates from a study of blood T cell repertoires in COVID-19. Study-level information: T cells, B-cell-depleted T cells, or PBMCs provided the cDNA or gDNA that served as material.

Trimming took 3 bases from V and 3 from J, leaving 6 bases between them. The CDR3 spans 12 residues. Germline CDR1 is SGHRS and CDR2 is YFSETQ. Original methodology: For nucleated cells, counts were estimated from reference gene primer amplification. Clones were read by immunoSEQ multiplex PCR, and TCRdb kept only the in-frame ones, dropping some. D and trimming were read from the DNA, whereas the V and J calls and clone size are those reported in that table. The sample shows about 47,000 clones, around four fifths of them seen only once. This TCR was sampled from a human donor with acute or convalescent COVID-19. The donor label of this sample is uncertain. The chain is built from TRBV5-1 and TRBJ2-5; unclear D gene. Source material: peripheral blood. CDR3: CASSSSEETQYF. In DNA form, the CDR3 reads TGCGCCAGCAGCTCCTCCGAAGAGACCCAGTACTTC.